A single sample is the source of the 17 T cell receptor beta chains below, sequenced in a study of cytomegalovirus exposure and HLA in healthy donors. It was with 60 Vbeta and 13 Jbeta primers that the PCR ran. This table comes from immunoSEQ multiplex PCR, and its TCRdb copy is limited to in-frame clones, with some not included. The sample yields 100,000 to 150,000 clones, 81% seen once. The sample comprised PBMCs. Receptors were obtained from a young man in good health and CMV-seronegative.

The rearrangement uses TRBV13 and TRBJ2-7, with D uncertain. Trimming removed 0 bases at V and 6 bases at J, with 6 bases between. CDR1 is PRHDT and CDR2 is FYEKMQ in the germline V gene (reference sequence). This CDR3 comprises 12 residues. CDR3 DNA sequence: TGTGCCAGCAGCTTAGGGGAGAGCGAGCAGTACTTC. The encoded protein is CASSLGESEQYF.

The chain combines TRBV2 with TRBJ1-6; TRBD1 agrees at 9 bases. Germline assignment: CDR1 SNHLY and CDR2 FYNNEI. J was trimmed by 7 bases and V by 6 bases; bases with no gene match: 1. The CDR3 is 13 residues long. This chain's CDR3 is CASRDRGNSPLHF. The CDR3 nucleotides are TGTGCCAGCAGGGACAGGGGAAATTCACCCCTCCACTTT.

The chain carries TRBV5-4 and TRBJ2-5; D ambiguous. CDR1 and CDR2 from the germline V gene are SGHNT and YYREEE (reference sequence). The CDR3 contains 13 residues. V was pared by 2 bases and J by 1 base, with 6 bases between. The CDR3 protein is CASSFPFQETQYF. DNA for the CDR3: TGTGCCAGCAGCTTTCCCTTCCAAGAGACCCAGTACTTC.

The chain couples TRBV27 to TRBJ2-1; tentative D call: TRBD2 (5 bases). The germline V gene has CDR1 MNHEY and CDR2 SMNVEV (reference sequence). CDR3 size: 16 residues. V was cut by 0 bases and J by 7 bases, with 16 bases left in between. The CDR3 DNA reads as TGTGCCAGCAGTTTATCATGGGGTCGGGGAAAAAATGAGCAGTTCTTC. It yields the protein CASSLSWGRGKNEQFF.

This clone has more than one count but fewer than ten. The chain couples TRBV6-5 to TRBJ2-7; TRBD2 matches 10 bases. With 10 bases clipped from V and 5 bases from J, the junction kept 8 bases outside the gene matches. Germline V CDR1 and CDR2: MNHEY, SVGAGI. CDR3 length equals 13 residues. The CDR3 spells CATRAGGRHEQYF. For the CDR3, the DNA is TGTGCCACCCGAGCGGGGGGGCGTCACGAGCAGTACTTC.

J is TRBJ2-1 and V is TRBV7-9; 8 bases agree with TRBD1. Trimming took 2 bases from V and 8 from J; bases not matched to a gene: 8. Germline V gives CDR1 SEHNR, CDR2 FQNEAQ (reference sequence). The CDR3 is made up of 15 amino acids. CDR3 sequence (DNA): TGTGCCAGCAGCTTAAAGGTGACAGGGGACGATGAGCAGTTCTTC. This gives the protein CASSLKVTGDDEQFF. Full variable domain (outside the CDR3, taken from reference TRBV7-9 and TRBJ2-1): DTGVSQNPRHKITKRGQNVTFRCDPISEHNRLYWYRQTLGQGPEFLTYFQNEAQLEKSRLLSDRFSAERPKGSFSTLEIQRTEQGDSAMYLCASSLKVTGDDEQFFGPGTRLTVL.

The chain couples TRBV19 to TRBJ2-1; 9 bases agree with TRBD2. The ends lost 1 base at V and 13 bases at J; junction bases unmatched: 11. CDR1 is LNHDA and CDR2 is SQIVND in the germline V gene (reference sequence). CDR3 length: 15 amino acids. DNA for the CDR3: TGTGCCAGTAGTATAGGTGGGGCGGGGGGGACCAATCAGTTCTTC. It encodes CASSIGGAGGTNQFF. Complete variable domain (other parts from reference TRBV19 and TRBJ2-1): DGGITQSPKYLFRKEGQNVTLSCEQNLNHDAMYWYRQDPGQGLRLIYYSQIVNDFQKGDIAEGYSVSREKKESFPLTVTSAQKNPTAFYLCASSIGGAGGTNQFFGPGTRLTVL.

This chain uses TRBV4-2 with TRBJ1-2; 10 bases line up with TRBD1. From germline, CDR1 is LGHNA and CDR2 YNFKEQ. V gave up 0 bases and J gave up 9 bases; unmatched junction bases: 10. The CDR3 extends over 16 amino acids. The CDR3 reads CASSQESDRGEYSYTF. The CDR3 bases are TGTGCCAGCAGCCAAGAATCGGACAGGGGGGAATATAGCTACACCTTC.

This CDR3 reads CASSLSLSYEQYF. The CDR3 DNA reads as TGTGCCAGCAGCTTGTCCCTATCCTACGAGCAGTACTTC. The chain uses TRBV7-9 and TRBJ2-7; D is unclear. This CDR3 comprises 13 residues. CDR1 is SEHNR and CDR2 is FQNEAQ in the germline V gene (reference sequence). V was shortened by 3 bases and J by 1 base, with 7 bases between the two germline ends.

CDR3 nucleotides: TGTGCCAGCAGCGGGACAGGGCCGAACTACGAGCAGTACTTC. Its protein is CASSGTGPNYEQYF. The V gene is TRBV7-2, the J gene TRBJ2-7, with 9 bases identical to TRBD1. The J segment lost 3 bases and the V segment lost 5 bases, leaving 5 bases of the junction unmatched. The V gene's germline CDR1 is SGHTA and CDR2 FQGNSA. CDR3 length: 14 residues.

This clone was counted a few times. This sequence joins TRBV6-5 and TRBJ2-1; 10 bases map to TRBD2. The J segment lost 9 bases and the V segment lost 2 bases, leaving 7 bases of the junction unmatched. Germline V CDR1 and CDR2: MNHEY, SVGAGI. The CDR3 is 15 residues long. The CDR3 DNA reads TGTGCCAGCAGTTACGCAGCGGGGGGGGTAGGTGAGCAGTTCTTC. Protein sequence: CASSYAAGGVGEQFF.

V is TRBV28 and J is TRBJ1-2; the match to TRBD1 covers 11 bases. Germline V gene lookup returns CDR1 MDHEN and CDR2 SYDVKM. The J segment lost 2 bases and the V segment lost 2 bases, leaving 4 bases of the junction unmatched. The CDR3 sequence is 16 residues long. CDR3 loop: CASSLTGTGGNYGYTF. CDR3 nucleotides: TGTGCCAGCAGTTTAACAGGGACAGGGGGAAACTATGGCTACACCTTC.

The chain combines TRBV9 with TRBJ1-2, with 7 nucleotides matching TRBD1. Trimming at V came to 6 bases and at J to 4 bases, leaving 9 bases not matched to a gene. The length of the CDR3 is 14 residues. Per the germline V gene, CDR1 is SGDLS and CDR2 is YYNGEE. The CDR3 nucleotides read TGTGCCAGCACCCCAAGGGACAGCCTCTATGGCTACACCTTC. Translation gives CASTPRDSLYGYTF.

This sequence joins TRBV10-3 and TRBJ2-4; 10 positions agree with TRBD1. The CDR3 spans 15 residues. Germline lookup yields CDR1 ENHRY and CDR2 SYGVKD. The ends lost 4 bases at V and 9 bases at J; junction bases unmatched: 9. CDR3 nucleotide sequence: TGTGCCATCAGTGGCTCGATTGGACAGGGGGGCATTCAGTACTTC. Its translation: CAISGSIGQGGIQYF.

The chain recombines TRBV5-8 with TRBJ1-2, with 7 bases lining up with TRBD1. Germline CDR1 SGHTS, CDR2 YDEGEE. V dropped 6 bases and J dropped 2; count of bases not matched to a gene: 7. CDR3 length equals 14 residues. CDR3 amino acids: CASIPGGPNYGYTF. The DNA of the CDR3 is TGTGCCAGCATTCCAGGGGGGCCAAACTATGGCTACACCTTC.

This clone was found once. This sequence joins TRBV2 and TRBJ2-5, with TRBD1 matching 10 bases. This CDR3 is built from 14 residues. The V gene end was trimmed by 4 bases and the J gene end by 9 bases; junction bases not matched to a gene: 8. Germline CDR1 reads SNHLY; CDR2 reads FYNNEI. This chain's CDR3 is CASSADRGQGAQYF. The CDR3 coding sequence is TGTGCCAGCAGTGCAGACAGGGGGCAGGGGGCCCAGTACTTC.

CDR3: CASSPRGATEAFF. CDR3 DNA sequence: TGTGCCAGCAGCCCCAGGGGGGCGACTGAAGCTTTCTTT. V and J are TRBV11-2 and TRBJ1-1; 7 bases align to TRBD1. Germline lookup yields CDR1 SGHAT and CDR2 FQNNGV. After removal of 5 bases from V and 5 bases from J, the junction contained 5 bases not matched to a gene. The CDR3 contains 13 residues.